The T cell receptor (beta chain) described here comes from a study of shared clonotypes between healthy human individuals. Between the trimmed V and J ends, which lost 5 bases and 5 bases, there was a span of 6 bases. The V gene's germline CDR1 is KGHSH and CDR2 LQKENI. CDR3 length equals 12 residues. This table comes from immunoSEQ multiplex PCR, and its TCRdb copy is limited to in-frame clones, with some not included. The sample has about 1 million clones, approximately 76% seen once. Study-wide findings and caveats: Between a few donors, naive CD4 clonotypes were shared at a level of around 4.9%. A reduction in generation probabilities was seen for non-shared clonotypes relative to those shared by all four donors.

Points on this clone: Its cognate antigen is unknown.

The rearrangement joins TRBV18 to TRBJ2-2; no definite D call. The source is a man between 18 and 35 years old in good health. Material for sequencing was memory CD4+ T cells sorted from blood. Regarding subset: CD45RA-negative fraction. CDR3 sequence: CASSASTGELFF. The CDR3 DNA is TGTGCCAGCTCAGCGTCGACCGGGGAGCTGTTTTTT.